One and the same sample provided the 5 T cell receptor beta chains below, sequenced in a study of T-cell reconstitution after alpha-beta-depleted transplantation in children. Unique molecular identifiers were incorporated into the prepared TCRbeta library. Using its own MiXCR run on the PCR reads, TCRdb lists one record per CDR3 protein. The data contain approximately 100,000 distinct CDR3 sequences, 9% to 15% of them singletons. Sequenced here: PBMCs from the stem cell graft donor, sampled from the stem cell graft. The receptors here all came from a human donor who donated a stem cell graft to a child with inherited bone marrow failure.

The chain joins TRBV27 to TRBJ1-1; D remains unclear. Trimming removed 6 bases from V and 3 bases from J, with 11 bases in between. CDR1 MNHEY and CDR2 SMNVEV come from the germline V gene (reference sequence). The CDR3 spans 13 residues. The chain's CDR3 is CASRPDYDTEAFF. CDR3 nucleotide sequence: TGTGCCAGCAGGCCGGACTATGACACTGAAGCTTTCTTT.

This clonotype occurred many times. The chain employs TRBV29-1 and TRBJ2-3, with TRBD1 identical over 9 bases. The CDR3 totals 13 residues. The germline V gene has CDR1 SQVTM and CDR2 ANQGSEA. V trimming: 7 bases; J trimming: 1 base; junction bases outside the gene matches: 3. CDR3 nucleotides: TGCAGCGGCTGGGACAGGGGCACAGATACGCAGTATTTT. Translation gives CSGWDRGTDTQYF.

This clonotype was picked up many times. CDR3 sequence: CSNRILAKNIQYF. The DNA for the CDR3 is TGCAGTAACAGAATACTAGCCAAAAACATTCAGTACTTC. The chain is built from TRBV20-1 and TRBJ2-4; D gene unclear. V lost 8 bases and J lost 0, with 11 bases in between. CDR1 and CDR2 (germline): DFQATT, SNEGSKA (reference sequence). The length of the CDR3 is 13 residues.

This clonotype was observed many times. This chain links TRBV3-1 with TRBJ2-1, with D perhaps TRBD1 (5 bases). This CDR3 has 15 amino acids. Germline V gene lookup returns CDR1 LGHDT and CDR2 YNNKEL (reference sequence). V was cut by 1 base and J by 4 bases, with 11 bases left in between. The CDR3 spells CASSQAETVYNEQFF. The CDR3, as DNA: TGTGCCAGCAGCCAAGCGGAGACAGTATACAATGAGCAGTTCTTC.

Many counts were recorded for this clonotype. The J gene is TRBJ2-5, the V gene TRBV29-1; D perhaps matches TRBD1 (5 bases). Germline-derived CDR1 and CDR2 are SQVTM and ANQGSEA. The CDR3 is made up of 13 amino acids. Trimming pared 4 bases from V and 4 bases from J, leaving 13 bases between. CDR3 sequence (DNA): TGCAGCGTTGGTATAGCAGGGTTAGAGACCCAGTACTTC. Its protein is CSVGIAGLETQYF.